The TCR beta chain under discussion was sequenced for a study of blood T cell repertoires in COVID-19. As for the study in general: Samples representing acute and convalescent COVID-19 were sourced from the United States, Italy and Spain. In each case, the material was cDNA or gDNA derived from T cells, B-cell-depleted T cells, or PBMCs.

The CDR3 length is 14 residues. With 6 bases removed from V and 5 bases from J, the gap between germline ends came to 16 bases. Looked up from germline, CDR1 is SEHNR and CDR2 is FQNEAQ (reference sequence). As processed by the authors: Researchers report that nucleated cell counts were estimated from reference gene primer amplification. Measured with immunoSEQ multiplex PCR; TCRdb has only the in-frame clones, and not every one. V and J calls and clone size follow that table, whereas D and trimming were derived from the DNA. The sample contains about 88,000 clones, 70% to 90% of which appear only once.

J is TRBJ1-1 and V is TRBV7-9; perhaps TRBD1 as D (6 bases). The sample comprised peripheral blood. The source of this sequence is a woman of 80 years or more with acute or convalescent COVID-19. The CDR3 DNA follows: TGTGCCAGCAGTTATTACGGCACAGGGACTGAAGCTTTCTTT. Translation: CASSYYGTGTEAFF.